This is a list of T cell receptor beta chains from one sample in a study of regulatory T cells in long-lasting Graves disease. Each CDR3 protein gets one entry after TCRdb re-called the multiplex PCR reads with MiXCR. The sample includes 650,000 to 850,000 distinct CDR3 sequences, 30% of them seen just once. This material consisted of peripheral blood mononuclear cells (PBMCs), taken when the disease was refractory, from a patient treated with antithyroid drugs. Source of these receptors: a female donor with Graves disease. Both conserved end residues are part of each CDR3. The D gene is left open where the match is weak. Not every row has a clone size; where given, it reads once, few, many or a size class.

size	V	J	D	CDR3	DNA
.	TRBV20-1	TRBJ2-5	TRBD2	CSARDRSGRGETQYF	TGCAGTGCTAGAGATCGGTCCGGGCGGGGGGAGACCCAGTACTTC
many	TRBV2	TRBJ2-5	TRBD1	CASSDNLEGTGDGETQYF	TGTGCCAGCAGTGATAATTTAGAGGGGACAGGCGACGGAGAGACCCAGTACTTC
.	TRBV12-5	TRBJ2-7	.	CASGSDRLYGQYF	TGTGCTAGTGGGTCTGACAGACTCTACGGGCAGTACTTC
few	TRBV5-1	TRBJ1-1	.	CASSLIRIEGTEAFF	TGTGCCAGCAGCTTGATACGCATTGAGGGAACTGAAGCTTTCTTT
.	TRBV10-3	TRBJ2-7	.	CAISDHYEQYF	TGTGCCATCAGTGATCACTACGAGCAGTACTTC
many	TRBV11-2	TRBJ1-2	.	CASSRGGPNYGYTF	TGTGCCAGCAGCAGGGGTGGGCCTAACTATGGCTACACCTTC
.	TRBV20-1	TRBJ1-1	.	CSASRRKGGVNTEAFF	TGCAGTGCTTCTCGAAGGAAGGGGGGAGTGAACACTGAAGCTTTCTTT
.	TRBV20-1	TRBJ1-2	TRBD1	CSASRTGPNYGYTF	TGCAGTGCCTCAAGGACAGGGCCTAACTATGGCTACACCTTC
.	TRBV28	TRBJ1-2	.	CASSPSTNYGYTF	TGTGCCAGCAGTCCCTCAACCAACTATGGCTACACCTTC
few	TRBV28	TRBJ2-3	.	CASSFPGGGGAISTDTQYF	TGTGCCAGCAGTTTTCCCGGGGGTGGAGGGGCTATTAGCACAGATACGCAGTATTTT